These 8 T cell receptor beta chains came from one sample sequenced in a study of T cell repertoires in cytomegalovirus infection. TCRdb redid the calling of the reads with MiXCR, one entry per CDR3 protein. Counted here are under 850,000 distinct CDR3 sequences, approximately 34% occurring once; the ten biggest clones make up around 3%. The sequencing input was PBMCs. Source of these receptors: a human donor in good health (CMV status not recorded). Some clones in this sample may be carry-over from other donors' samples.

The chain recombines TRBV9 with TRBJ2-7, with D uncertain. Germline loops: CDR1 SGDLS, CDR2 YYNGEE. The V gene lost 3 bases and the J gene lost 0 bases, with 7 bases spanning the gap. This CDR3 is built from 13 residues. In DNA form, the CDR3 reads TGTGCCAGCAGCGACGGCGACTCCTACGAGCAGTACTTC. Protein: CASSDGDSYEQYF.

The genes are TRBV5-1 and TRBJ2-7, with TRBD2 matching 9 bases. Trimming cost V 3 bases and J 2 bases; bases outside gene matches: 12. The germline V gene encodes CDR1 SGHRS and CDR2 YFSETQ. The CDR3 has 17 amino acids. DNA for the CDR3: TGCGCCAGCAGCTCCCCGGGCCCTAGCGGGACGGCCTACGAGCAGTACTTC. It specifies CASSSPGPSGTAYEQYF.

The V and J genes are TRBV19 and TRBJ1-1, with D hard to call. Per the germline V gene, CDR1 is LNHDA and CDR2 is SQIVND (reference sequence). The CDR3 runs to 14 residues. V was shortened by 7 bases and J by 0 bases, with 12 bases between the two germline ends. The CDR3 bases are TGTGCCAGTATAAGCCCCTTAATGAACACTGAAGCTTTCTTT. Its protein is CASISPLMNTEAFF.

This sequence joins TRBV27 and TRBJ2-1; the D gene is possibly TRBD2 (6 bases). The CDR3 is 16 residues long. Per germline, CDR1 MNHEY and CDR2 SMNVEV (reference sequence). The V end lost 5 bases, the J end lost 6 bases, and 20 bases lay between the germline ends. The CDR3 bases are TGTGCCAGCAGTGGGGATCCGGGACGGGGGAGCAATGAGCAGTTCTTC. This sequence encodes CASSGDPGRGSNEQFF.

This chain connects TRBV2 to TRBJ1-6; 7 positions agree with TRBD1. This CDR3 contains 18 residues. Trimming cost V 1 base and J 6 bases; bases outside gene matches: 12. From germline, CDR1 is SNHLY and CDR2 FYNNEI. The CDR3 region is CASSEVSNRGVGNSPLHF. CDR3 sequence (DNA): TGTGCCAGCAGTGAAGTCAGCAACAGGGGAGTGGGTAATTCACCCCTCCACTTT.

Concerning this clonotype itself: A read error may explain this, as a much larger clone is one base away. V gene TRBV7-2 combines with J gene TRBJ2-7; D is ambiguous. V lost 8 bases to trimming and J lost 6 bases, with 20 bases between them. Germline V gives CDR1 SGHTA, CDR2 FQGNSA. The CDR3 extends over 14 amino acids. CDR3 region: CASCPNRNPREQYF. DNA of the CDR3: TGTGCCAGCTGCCCGAACCGAAACCCCCGCGAGCAGTACTTC.

CDR3 DNA: TGCGCCAGCAGCTTGGTGGCGGGGGCAACCTACGAGCAGTACTTC. It codes for CASSLVAGATYEQYF. The chain has TRBV5-1 and TRBJ2-7; tentative D call: TRBD2 (7 bases). CDR1 and CDR2 from the germline V gene are SGHRS and YFSETQ. With 0 bases removed from V and 2 bases from J, the gap between germline ends came to 12 bases. This CDR3 spans 15 amino acids.

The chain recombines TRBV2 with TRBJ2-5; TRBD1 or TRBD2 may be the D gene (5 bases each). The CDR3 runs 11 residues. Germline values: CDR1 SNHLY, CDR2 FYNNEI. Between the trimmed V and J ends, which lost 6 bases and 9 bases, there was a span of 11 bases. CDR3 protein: CASSGALAQYF. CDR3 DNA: TGTGCCAGCAGCGGGGCCCTCGCCCAGTACTTC.